Listed below are T cell receptor beta chains from one sample, sequenced in a study of blood T cell repertoires in COVID-19. Libraries were prepared by immunoSEQ multiplex PCR; TCRdb keeps only in-frame clonotypes and omits some of them. The sample consists of about 160,000 clones, about 90% of them appearing once. Sequenced sample: peripheral blood. Every receptor here comes from a man younger than 45 with COVID-19, enrolled during active disease. The CDR3 runs from the conserved cysteine through the conserved F or W. The order of the fields is V gene, J gene, D gene, CDR3 protein, CDR3 DNA. D genes are given only for firm matches.

>TRBV4-3|TRBJ2-5|TRBD2
CASSQDFGSSGGGVAQETQYF
TGCGCCAGCAGCCAAGATTTCGGTAGTAGCGGGGGTGGGGTTGCCCAAGAGACCCAGTACTTC
>TRBV29-1|TRBJ2-7|NA
CSVESSYEQYF
TGCAGCGTTGAATCCAGCTACGAGCAGTACTTC
>TRBV6-5|TRBJ1-2|TRBD1
CASSSGQGRGYTF
TGTGCCAGCAGCTCCGGACAGGGTAGGGGCTACACCTTC
>TRBV6-4|TRBJ2-7|TRBD1
CASSKTRGTGTFYEQYF
TGTGCCAGCAGCAAGACGCGAGGGACAGGGACCTTCTACGAGCAGTACTTC
>TRBV6-2/TRBV6-3|TRBJ2-7|TRBD2
CASSYLKGLAGTYEQYF
TGTGCCAGCAGTTACCTTAAAGGACTAGCTGGAACCTACGAGCAGTACTTC
>TRBV28|TRBJ2-1|TRBD2
CASKGSGRNEQFF
TGTGCCAGCAAGGGGAGCGGGAGAAATGAGCAGTTCTTC
>TRBV15|TRBJ1-1|TRBD1
CATSRAVMFAGGRLAEAFF
TGTGCCACCAGCAGAGCTGTTATGTTTGCAGGGGGCCGCTTGGCTGAAGCTTTCTTT
>TRBV9|TRBJ1-2|NA
CASSFNSGSTYGYTF
TGTGCCAGCAGCTTCAACTCCGGGTCCACGTATGGCTACACCTTC
>TRBV30|TRBJ2-7|NA
CAWSVLGAAQSREQYF
TGTGCCTGGAGTGTACTGGGGGCGGCCCAATCACGGGAGCAGTACTTC
>TRBV6-2/TRBV6-3|TRBJ1-5|NA
CASSPTGGYNQPQHF
TGTGCCAGCAGCCCAACCGGAGGGTACAATCAGCCCCAGCATTTT
>TRBV3-1/TRBV3-2|TRBJ2-7|TRBD1
CASSHATWDRRSYEQYF
TGTGCCAGCAGCCATGCAACCTGGGACAGGCGAAGCTACGAGCAGTACTTC
>TRBV5-6|TRBJ2-7|TRBD1
CASSFGTESYEQYF
TGTGCCAGCAGCTTTGGGACAGAGTCCTACGAGCAGTACTTC
>TRBV5-1|TRBJ1-5|TRBD1
CASARDSANQPQHF
TGCGCCAGCGCAAGGGACAGCGCGAATCAGCCCCAGCATTTT